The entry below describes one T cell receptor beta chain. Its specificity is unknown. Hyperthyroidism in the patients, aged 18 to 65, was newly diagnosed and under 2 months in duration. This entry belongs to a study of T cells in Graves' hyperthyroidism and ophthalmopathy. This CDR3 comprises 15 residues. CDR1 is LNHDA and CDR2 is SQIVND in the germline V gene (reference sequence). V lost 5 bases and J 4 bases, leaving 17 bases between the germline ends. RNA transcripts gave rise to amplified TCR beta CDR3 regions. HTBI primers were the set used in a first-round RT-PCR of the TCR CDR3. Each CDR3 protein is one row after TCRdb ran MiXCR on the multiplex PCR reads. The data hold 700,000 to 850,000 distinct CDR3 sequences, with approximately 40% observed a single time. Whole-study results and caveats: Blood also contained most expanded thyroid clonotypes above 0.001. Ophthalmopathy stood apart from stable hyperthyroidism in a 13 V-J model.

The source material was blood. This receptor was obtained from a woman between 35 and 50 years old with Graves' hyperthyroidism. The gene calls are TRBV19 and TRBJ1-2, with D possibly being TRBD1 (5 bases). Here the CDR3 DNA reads TGTGCCAGTAGTTCACAACAGTATAGGGGCTATGGCTACACCTTC. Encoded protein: CASSSQQYRGYGYTF.